The rows below give T cell receptor beta chains drawn from one sample of a study of metastatic and nonmetastatic thyroid tumors. MiXCR was used by TCRdb to re-call the PCR reads. The profile shows tens of thousands of clones, roughly 12% of them singletons. The sample comprised blood. Source of these receptors: a female donor with papillary thyroid cancer or a benign thyroid nodule (not recorded which). Some clones in this sample may be carry-over from other donors' samples. Each CDR3 is given without its conserved first and last residue. Each record gives: D gene, V gene, CDR3 protein. A D gene is named only where the DNA matches it firmly.

>TRBD1|TRBV6-2/TRBV6-3
ASSWGQSALH
>-|TRBV6-1
ASSVGENTEAF
>-|TRBV12-5
ASGVDWETQY
>-|TRBV20-1
SARDPVMNTEAF
>-|TRBV7-2
ASGSPGGAGTAIY
>-|TRBV3-1
ASSLRQPNYGYT
>TRBD1|TRBV5-8
ASSSRGLDFYEQY
>-|TRBV4-2
ASSQVSLAGSTGELF
>-|TRBV6-1
ASSLGGAEAF
>-|TRBV2
ASIAAGSYNEQF
>-|TRBV2
AAGRGKITEAF
>-|TRBV6-2/TRBV6-3
ASQQGPWRQGRNNEQF
>-|TRBV9
ASSIESVYTQY
>TRBD1|TRBV20-1
SARAPGGPGGYT
>-|TRBV6-1
ASSERMGLF
>TRBD1|TRBV4-2
ASSLRDRVMGANVLT
>-|TRBV18
ASSPPSRPGDEQY
>-|TRBV28
ASFRNTIY
>TRBD1|TRBV19
ASSPGQGAVSTEAF
>-|TRBV6-1
ASRPAGGAGGYT
>-|TRBV5-1
ASSLGPNYGYT
>TRBD1|TRBV5-6
ASSRDRGVYEQY
>-|TRBV18
ASSPSVLNEQF
>TRBD1|TRBV10-3
AIGQGPETQY
>-|TRBV12-3/TRBV12-4
ASSSGYRVAGANVLT
>-|TRBV6-2/TRBV6-3
ASSYAENTEAF
>-|TRBV5-4
ASSWGQGPSTDTQY
>-|TRBV4-2
ASSQAGDASPLH
>TRBD1|TRBV2
ASGQDSIWRTEAF
>TRBD1|TRBV2
ASSGGQVLGKNIQY
>-|TRBV2
ASSEARGYSNYGYT
>-|TRBV13
ASSFGTANTEAF
>-|TRBV11-2
ASSIQGNSPLH
>-|TRBV6-1
ASSSPWRGDTYEQY
>TRBD2|TRBV5-6
ASSPTSQLEQF
>-|TRBV6-1
ASNPRDVNSPLH
>-|TRBV7-6
ASSSGTPSTSDTQY
>TRBD1|TRBV6-1
ASSTGGTTEAF
>-|TRBV13
ASSLSTEQF
>-|TRBV28
ASSSGLFTDTQY
>-|TRBV7-6
ASSLEIAGRGKNTEAF
>-|TRBV5-1
ASSTPGEGGYT
>-|TRBV10-3
AISENTGTSYCYT
>TRBD2|TRBV5-1
ASSPGLAGGFYNEQF
>TRBD2|TRBV12-3/TRBV12-4
ASSRELAGGSLSREQY
>-|TRBV3-1
ASSQEGRELF
>TRBD1|TRBV9
ASSAGQGNTEAF
>TRBD1|TRBV28
ASSGTDTTNEKLF
>TRBD1|TRBV7-9
ASSWGQGVEGYT